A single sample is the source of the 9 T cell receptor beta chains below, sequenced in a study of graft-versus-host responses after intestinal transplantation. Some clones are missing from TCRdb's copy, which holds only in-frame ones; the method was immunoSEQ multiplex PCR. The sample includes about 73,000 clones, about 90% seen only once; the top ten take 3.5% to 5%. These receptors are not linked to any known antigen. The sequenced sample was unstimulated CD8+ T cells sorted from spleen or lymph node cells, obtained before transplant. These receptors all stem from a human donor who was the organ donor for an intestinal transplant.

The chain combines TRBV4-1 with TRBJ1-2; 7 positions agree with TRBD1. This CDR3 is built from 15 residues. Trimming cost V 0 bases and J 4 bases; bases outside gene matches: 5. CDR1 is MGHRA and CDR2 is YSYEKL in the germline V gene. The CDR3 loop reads CASSQDLGTAYGYTF. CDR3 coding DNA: TGCGCCAGCAGCCAAGATTTGGGGACAGCCTATGGCTACACCTTC.

DNA of the CDR3: TGTGCCAGCAGCTTACTTCCAGACTCCTACAATGAGCAGTTCTTC. This gives the protein CASSLLPDSYNEQFF. This chain uses TRBV7-6 with TRBJ2-1; D is unclear. V was trimmed by 2 bases and J by 0 bases, leaving 8 bases between them. Germline CDR1 is SGHVS and CDR2 is FNYEAQ. This CDR3 has 15 residues.

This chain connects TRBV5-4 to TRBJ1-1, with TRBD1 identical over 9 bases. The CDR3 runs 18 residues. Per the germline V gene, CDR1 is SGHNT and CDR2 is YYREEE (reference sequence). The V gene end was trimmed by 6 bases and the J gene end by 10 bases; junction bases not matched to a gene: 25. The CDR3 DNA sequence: TGTGCCAGCATCCGGGGGGGACAGGGCTCGACCGTTTGGTGGCCAGCTTTCTTT. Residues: CASIRGGQGSTVWWPAFF.

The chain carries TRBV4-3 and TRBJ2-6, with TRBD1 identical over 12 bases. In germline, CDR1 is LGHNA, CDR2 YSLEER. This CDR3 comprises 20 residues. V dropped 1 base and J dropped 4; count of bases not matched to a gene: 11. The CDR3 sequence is CASSQGIPGQGAPGANVLTF. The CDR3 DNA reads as TGCGCCAGCAGCCAAGGCATCCCGGGACAGGGGGCGCCCGGGGCCAACGTCCTGACTTTC.

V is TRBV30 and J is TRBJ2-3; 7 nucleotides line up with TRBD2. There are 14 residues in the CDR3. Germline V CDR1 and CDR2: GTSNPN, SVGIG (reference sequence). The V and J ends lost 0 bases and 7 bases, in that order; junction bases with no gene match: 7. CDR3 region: CAWSVSGGRNTQYF. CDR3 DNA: TGTGCCTGGAGTGTATCCGGGGGGAGGAATACGCAGTATTTT.

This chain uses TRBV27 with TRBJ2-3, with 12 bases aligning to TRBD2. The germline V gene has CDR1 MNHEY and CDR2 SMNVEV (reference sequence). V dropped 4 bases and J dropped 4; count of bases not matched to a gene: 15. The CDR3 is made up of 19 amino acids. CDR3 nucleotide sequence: TGTGCCAGCAGTTCCAATCGGCCTAGCGGGGGGGTTAACCCAGATACGCAGTATTTT. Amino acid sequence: CASSSNRPSGGVNPDTQYF.

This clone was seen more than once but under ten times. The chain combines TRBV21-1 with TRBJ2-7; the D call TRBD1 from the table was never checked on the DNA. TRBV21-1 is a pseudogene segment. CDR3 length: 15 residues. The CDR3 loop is CASSKVRQNPYEQYV. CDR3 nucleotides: TGTGCCAGCAGCAAAGTTCGACAGAACCCCTACGAGCAGTACGTC.

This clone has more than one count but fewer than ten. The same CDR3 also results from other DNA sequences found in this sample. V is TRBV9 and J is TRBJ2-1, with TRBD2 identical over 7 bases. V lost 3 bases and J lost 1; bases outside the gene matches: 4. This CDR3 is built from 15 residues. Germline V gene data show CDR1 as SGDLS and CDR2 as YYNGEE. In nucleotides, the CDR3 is TGTGCCAGCAGCGCCGGGGGGAAGTCCTACAATGAGCAGTTCTTC. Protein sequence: CASSAGGKSYNEQFF. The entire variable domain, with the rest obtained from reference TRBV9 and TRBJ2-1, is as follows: DSGVTQTPKHLITATGQRVTLRCSPRSGDLSVYWYQQSLDQGLQFLIQYYNGEERAKGNILERFSAQQFPDLHSELNLSSLELGDSALYFCASSAGGKSYNEQFFGPGTRLTVL.

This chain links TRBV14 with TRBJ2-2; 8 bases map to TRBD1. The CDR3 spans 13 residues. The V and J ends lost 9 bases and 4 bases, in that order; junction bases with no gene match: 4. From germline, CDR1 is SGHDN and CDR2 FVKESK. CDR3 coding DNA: TGTGCCAGTGGACAGGGAGTCACCGGGGAGCTGTTTTTT. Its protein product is CASGQGVTGELFF.